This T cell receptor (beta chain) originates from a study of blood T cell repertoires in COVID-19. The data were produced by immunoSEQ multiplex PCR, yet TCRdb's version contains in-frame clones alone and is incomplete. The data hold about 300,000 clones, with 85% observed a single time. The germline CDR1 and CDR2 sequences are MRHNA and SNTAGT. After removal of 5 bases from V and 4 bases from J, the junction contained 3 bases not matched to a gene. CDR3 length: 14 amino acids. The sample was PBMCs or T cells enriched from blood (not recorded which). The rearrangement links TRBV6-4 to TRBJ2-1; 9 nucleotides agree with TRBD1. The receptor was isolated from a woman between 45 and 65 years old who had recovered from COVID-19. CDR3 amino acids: CASSPGTGYNEQFF. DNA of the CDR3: TGTGCCAGCAGTCCCGGGACAGGGTACAATGAGCAGTTCTTC.